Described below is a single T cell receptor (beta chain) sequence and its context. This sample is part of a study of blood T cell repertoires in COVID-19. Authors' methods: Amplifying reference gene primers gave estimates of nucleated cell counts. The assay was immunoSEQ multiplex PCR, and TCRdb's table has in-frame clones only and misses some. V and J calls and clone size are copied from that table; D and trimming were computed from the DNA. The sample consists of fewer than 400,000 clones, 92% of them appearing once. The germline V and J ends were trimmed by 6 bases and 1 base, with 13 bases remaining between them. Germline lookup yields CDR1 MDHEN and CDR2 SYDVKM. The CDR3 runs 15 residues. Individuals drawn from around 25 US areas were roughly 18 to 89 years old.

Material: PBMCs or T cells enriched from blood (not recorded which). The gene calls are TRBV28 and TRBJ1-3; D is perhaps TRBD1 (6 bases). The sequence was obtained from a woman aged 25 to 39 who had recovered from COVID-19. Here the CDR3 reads CASSHPRGSGNTIYF. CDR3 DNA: TGTGCCAGCAGCCATCCCAGGGGTTCTGGAAACACCATATATTTT.